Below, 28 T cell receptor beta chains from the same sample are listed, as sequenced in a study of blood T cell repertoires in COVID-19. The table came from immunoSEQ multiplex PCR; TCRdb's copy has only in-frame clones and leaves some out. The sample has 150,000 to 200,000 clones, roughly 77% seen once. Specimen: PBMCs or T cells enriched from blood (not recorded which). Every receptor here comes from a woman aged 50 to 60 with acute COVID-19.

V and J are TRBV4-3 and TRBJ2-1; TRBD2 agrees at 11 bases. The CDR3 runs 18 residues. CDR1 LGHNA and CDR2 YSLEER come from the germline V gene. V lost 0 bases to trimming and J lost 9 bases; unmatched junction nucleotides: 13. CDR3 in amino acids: CASSQDGVAGGPEVEQFF. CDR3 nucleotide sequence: TGCGCCAGCAGCCAAGATGGAGTAGCGGGGGGGCCGGAGGTTGAGCAGTTCTTC.

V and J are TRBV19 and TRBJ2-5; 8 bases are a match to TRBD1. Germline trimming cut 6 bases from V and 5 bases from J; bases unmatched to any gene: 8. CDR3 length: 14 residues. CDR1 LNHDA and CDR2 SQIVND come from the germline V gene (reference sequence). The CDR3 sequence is CASRTSGGRETQYF. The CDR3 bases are TGTGCCAGTAGGACATCAGGGGGCCGGGAGACCCAGTACTTC.

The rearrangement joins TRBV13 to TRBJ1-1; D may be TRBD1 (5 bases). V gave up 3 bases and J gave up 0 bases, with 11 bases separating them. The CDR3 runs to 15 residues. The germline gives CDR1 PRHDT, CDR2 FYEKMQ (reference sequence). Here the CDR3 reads CASSFPQVMNTEAFF. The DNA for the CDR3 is TGTGCCAGCAGCTTCCCACAGGTTATGAACACTGAAGCTTTCTTT.

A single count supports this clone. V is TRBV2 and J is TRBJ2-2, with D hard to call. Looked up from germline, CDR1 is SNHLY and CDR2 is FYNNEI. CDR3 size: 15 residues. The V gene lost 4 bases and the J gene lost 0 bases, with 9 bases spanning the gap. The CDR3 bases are TGTGCCAGCAGTGGGCACACTACGAACACCGGGGAGCTGTTTTTT. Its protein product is CASSGHTTNTGELFF.

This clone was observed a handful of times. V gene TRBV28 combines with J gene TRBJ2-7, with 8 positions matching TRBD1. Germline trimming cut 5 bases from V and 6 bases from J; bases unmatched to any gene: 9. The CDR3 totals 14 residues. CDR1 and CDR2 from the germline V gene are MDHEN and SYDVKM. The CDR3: CASSIARTGSEQYV. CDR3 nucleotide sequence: TGTGCCAGCAGTATCGCAAGGACAGGGTCCGAGCAGTACGTC.

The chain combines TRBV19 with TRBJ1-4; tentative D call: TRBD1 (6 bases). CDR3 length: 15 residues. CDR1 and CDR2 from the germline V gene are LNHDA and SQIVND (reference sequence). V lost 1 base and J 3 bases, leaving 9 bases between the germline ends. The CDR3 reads CASSIGQASNEKLFF. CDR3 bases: TGTGCCAGTAGTATAGGACAGGCTTCTAATGAAAAACTGTTTTTT.

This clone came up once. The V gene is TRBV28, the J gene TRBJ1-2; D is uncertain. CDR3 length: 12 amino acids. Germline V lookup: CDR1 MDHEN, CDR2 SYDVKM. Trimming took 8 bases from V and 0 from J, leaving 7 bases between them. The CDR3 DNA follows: TGTGCCAGCCGGGAGTCTAACTATGGCTACACCTTC. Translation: CASRESNYGYTF.

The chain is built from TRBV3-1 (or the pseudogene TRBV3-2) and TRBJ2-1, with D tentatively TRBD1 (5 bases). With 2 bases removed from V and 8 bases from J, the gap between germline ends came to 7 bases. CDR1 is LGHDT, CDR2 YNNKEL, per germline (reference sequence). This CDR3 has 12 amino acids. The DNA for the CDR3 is TGTGCCAGCAGCCAAACAGGACATGAGCAGTTCTTC. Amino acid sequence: CASSQTGHEQFF.

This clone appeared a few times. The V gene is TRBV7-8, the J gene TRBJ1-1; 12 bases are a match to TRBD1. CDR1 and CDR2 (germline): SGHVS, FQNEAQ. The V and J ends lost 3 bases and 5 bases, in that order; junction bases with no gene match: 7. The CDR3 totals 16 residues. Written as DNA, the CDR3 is TGTGCCAGCAGCTTGGGACAGGGGGCAGCGGGGACTGAAGCTTTCTTT. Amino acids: CASSLGQGAAGTEAFF.

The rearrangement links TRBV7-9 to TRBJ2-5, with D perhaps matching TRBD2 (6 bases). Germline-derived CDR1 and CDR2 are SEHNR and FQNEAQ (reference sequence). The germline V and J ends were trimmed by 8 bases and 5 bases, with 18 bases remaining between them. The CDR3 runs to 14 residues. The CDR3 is CASLGLPPRETQYF. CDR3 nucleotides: TGTGCCAGCCTGGGACTCCCTCCCCGGGAGACCCAGTACTTC.

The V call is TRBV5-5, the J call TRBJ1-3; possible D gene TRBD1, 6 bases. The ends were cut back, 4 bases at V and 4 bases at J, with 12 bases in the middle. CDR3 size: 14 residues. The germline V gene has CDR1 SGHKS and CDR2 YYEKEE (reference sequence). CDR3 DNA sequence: TGTGCCAGCAGCACGCCGGGGGGCGGAAACACCATATATTTT. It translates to CASSTPGGGNTIYF.

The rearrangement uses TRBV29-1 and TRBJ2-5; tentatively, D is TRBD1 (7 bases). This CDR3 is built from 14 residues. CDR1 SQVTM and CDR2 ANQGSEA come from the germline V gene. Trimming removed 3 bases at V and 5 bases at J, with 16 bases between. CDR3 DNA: TGCAGCGTTGAGCAGGGGGGTGGAGGGGAGACCCAGTACTTC. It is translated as CSVEQGGGGETQYF.

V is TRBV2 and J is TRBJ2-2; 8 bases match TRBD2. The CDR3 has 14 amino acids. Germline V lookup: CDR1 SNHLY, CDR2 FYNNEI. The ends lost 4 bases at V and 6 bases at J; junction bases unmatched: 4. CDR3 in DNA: TGTGCCAGCAGTGTGGGACTAGAGGCCGGGGAGCTGTTTTTT. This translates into CASSVGLEAGELFF.

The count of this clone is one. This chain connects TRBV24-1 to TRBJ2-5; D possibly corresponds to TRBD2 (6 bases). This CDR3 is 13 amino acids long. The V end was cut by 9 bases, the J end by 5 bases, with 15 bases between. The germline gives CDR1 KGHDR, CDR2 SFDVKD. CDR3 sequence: CATGAGGEETQYF. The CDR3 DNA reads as TGTGCCACCGGGGCAGGAGGGGAGGAGACCCAGTACTTC.

The CDR3: CASTRERGAYNEQFF. In DNA form, the CDR3 reads TGTGCCAGCACCCGAGAGCGGGGAGCTTACAATGAGCAGTTCTTC. The chain employs TRBV2 and TRBJ2-1, with 7 positions matching TRBD2. Germline V CDR1 and CDR2: SNHLY, FYNNEI. The junction had 10 bases not matched to a gene; V was cut back by 7 bases and J by 4 bases. The CDR3 loop spans 15 amino acids.

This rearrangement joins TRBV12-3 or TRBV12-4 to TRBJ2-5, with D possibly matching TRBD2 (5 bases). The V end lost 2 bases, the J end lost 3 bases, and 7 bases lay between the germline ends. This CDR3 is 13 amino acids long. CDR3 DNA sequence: TGTGCCAGCAGTTTAAGCGGAGAAGAGACCCAGTACTTC. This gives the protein CASSLSGEETQYF.

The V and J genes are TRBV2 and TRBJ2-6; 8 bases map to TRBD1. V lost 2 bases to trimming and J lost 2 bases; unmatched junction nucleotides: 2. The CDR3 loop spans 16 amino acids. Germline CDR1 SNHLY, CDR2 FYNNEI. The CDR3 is CASSESGQAGANVLTF. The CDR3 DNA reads TGTGCCAGCAGTGAATCGGGACAGGCTGGGGCCAACGTCCTGACTTTC.

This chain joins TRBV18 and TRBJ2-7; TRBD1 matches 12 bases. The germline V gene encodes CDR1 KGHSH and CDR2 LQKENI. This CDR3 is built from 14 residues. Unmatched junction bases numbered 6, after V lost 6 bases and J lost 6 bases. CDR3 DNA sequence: TGTGCCAGCTCGCCTGGGACAGGGGGCGGCGAGCAGTACGTC. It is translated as CASSPGTGGGEQYV.

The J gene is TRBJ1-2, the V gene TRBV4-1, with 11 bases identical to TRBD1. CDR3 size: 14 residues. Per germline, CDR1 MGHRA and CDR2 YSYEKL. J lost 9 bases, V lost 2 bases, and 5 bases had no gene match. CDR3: CASSQSGTGGSYTF. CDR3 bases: TGCGCCAGCAGCCAATCCGGGACAGGGGGTAGCTACACCTTC.

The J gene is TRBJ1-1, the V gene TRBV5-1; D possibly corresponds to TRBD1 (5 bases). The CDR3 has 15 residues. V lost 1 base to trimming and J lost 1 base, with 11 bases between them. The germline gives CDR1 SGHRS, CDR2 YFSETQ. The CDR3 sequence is CASSLTGLRNTEAFF. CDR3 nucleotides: TGCGCCAGCAGCTTGACGGGACTCAGGAACACTGAAGCTTTCTTT.

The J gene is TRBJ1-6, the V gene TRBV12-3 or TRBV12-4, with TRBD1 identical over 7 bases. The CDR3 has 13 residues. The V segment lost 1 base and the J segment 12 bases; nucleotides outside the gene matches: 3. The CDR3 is CASSLVTGQPLHF. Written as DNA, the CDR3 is TGTGCCAGCAGTTTAGTGACAGGGCAACCCCTCCACTTT.

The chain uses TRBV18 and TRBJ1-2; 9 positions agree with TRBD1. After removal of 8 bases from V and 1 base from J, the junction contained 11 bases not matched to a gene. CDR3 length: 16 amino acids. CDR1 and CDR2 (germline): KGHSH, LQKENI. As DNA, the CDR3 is TGTGCCAGCACCCGGGGACAGGGCGAGCTTAACTATGGCTACACCTTC. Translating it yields CASTRGQGELNYGYTF.

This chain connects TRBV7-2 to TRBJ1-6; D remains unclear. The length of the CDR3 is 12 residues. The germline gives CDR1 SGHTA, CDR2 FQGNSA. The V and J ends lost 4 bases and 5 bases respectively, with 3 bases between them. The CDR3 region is CASSSNNSPLHF. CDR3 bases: TGTGCCAGCAGCTCTAATAATTCACCCCTCCACTTT. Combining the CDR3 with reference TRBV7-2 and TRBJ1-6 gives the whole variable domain GAGVSQSPSNKVTEKGKDVELRCDPISGHTALYWYRQSLGQGLEFLIYFQGNSAPDKSGLPSDRFSAERTGGSVSTLTIQRTQQEDSAVYLCASSSNNSPLHFGNGTRLTVT.

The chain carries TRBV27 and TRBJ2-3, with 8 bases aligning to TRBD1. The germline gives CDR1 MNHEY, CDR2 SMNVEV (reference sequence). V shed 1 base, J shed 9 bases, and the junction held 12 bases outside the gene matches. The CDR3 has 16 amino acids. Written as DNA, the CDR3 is TGTGCCAGCAGTTTATGGGACAGGATGGTTGGCTCGACGCAGTATTTT. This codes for CASSLWDRMVGSTQYF.

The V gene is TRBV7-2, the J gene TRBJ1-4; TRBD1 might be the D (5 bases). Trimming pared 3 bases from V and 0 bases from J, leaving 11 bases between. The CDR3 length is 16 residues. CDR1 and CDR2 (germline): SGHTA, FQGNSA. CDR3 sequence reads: CASSLAGIATNEKLFF. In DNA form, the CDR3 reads TGTGCCAGCAGCTTGGCAGGGATTGCAACTAATGAAAAACTGTTTTTT.

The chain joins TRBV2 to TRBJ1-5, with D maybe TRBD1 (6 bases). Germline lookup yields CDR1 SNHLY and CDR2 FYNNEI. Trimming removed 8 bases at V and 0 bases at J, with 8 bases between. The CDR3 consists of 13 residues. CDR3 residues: CASWTDSNQPQHF. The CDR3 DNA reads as TGTGCCAGCTGGACAGATAGCAATCAGCCCCAGCATTTT.

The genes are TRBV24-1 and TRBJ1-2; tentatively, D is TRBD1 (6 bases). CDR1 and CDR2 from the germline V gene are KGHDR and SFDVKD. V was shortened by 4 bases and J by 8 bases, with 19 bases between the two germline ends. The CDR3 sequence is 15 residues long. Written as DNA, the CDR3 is TGTGCCACCAGTGACCAGCAGGGGCGTGATGGGGGCTACACCTTC. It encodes CATSDQQGRDGGYTF.

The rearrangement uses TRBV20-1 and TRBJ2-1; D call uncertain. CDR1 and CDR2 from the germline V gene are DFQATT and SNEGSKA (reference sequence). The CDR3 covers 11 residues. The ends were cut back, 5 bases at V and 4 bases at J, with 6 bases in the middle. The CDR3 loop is CSAEDYNEQFF. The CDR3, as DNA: TGCAGTGCTGAGGATTACAATGAGCAGTTCTTC.